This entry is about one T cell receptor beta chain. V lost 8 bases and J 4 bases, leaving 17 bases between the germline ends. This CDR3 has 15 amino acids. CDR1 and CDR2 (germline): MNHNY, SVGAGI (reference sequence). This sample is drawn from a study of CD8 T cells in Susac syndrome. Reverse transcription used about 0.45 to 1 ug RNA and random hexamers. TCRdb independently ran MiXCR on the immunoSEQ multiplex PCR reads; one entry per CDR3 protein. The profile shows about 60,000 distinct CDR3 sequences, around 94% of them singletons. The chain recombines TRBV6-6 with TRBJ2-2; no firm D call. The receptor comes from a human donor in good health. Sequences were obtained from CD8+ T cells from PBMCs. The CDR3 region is CASSLETVITGELFF. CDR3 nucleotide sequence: TGTGCCAGCTCCCTCGAGACGGTCATCACCGGGGAGCTGTTTTTT.